Below, 14 T cell receptor beta chains from the same sample are listed, as sequenced in a study of identical twins (dated by TCRdb to the mid-2010s). Library creation used 5' RACE. These reads were obtained on an Illumina HiSeq 2000. TCRdb reworked the public reads: Q25 trimming with fastp, MiXCR clone assembly, productive beta chains retained. Under each unique CDR3 protein, matching rows form one entry showing the most common genes and DNA. The sample contains more than 650,000 distinct CDR3 sequences, roughly 6.2% of them found a single time. The ten largest make up around 2% of the sample. Material for sequencing was naive T cells sorted from blood. The sample's cell subset or site label, in plain terms: cells isolated with a human naive T-cell isolation kit. The receptor source for this set is a man aged 18 to 29 in good health.

This clonotype was seen repeatedly, ten times or more. The chain carries TRBV20-1 and TRBJ2-5; 12 bases agree with TRBD2. This CDR3 contains 14 residues. Germline V CDR1 and CDR2: DFQATT, SNEGSKA (reference sequence). After removal of 5 bases from V and 4 bases from J, the junction contained 5 bases not matched to a gene. CDR3: CSAHPGLAGETQYF. The CDR3 DNA is TGCAGTGCTCATCCGGGACTAGCGGGAGAGACCCAGTACTTC.

This clonotype has just a few counts. The chain employs TRBV7-9 and TRBJ2-5; weak D call: TRBD2 (6 bases). Trimming shortened V by 4 bases and J by 7 bases, and 13 bases separated the two germline ends. From germline, CDR1 is SEHNR and CDR2 FQNEAQ (reference sequence). This CDR3 region has 13 residues. The CDR3 spells CASSSVHGRTQYF. As DNA, the CDR3 is TGTGCCAGCAGCTCGGTCCACGGGAGGACCCAGTACTTC.

This clonotype was counted only a few times. This sequence joins TRBV10-1 and TRBJ2-2; D remains ambiguous. The germline V gene encodes CDR1 WNHNN and CDR2 SYGVQD (reference sequence). This CDR3 has 14 amino acids. Trimming took 4 bases from V and 5 from J, leaving 11 bases between them. The CDR3 DNA follows: TGCGCCAGCAGTGGCAGGTCAGCGACCGGGGAGCTGTTTTTT. Its protein product is CASSGRSATGELFF.

The rearrangement joins TRBV20-1 to TRBJ2-2, with 12 bases fitting TRBD2. This CDR3 has 16 residues. V shed 1 base and J 4 bases; nucleotides not matched to a gene: 4. The V gene's germline CDR1 is DFQATT and CDR2 SNEGSKA (reference sequence). This chain's CDR3 is CSARASGRVGTGELFF. CDR3 coding DNA: TGCAGTGCTAGAGCTAGCGGGAGGGTTGGCACCGGGGAGCTGTTTTTT.

Many counts were recorded for this clonotype. CDR3 region: CASSSNPGPETSYTF. The CDR3 nucleotides are TGCGCCAGCAGCTCAAACCCGGGACCCGAGACGAGCTACACCTTC. The chain uses TRBV5-1 and TRBJ1-2; D is possibly TRBD1 (5 bases). V shed 3 bases and J shed 9 bases, with 21 bases lying between them. Germline V CDR1 and CDR2: SGHRS, YFSETQ. The CDR3 runs 15 residues.

This clonotype was counted ten times or more. The rearrangement links TRBV27 to TRBJ1-5; possibly TRBD1 for D (5 bases). The germline V gene encodes CDR1 MNHEY and CDR2 SMNVEV (reference sequence). The CDR3 extends over 18 amino acids. V gave up 2 bases and J gave up 2 bases, with 19 bases separating them. CDR3 amino acids: CASSLGRLSRGGNQPQHF. The CDR3 DNA sequence: TGTGCCAGCAGTTTAGGGAGACTCAGTCGGGGGGGCAATCAGCCCCAGCATTTT.

This clonotype was counted between two and nine times. The chain has TRBV20-1 and TRBJ2-5; 14 bases fit TRBD2. There are 14 residues in the CDR3. CDR1 is DFQATT and CDR2 is SNEGSKA in the germline V gene (reference sequence). The V segment lost 5 bases and the J segment 5 bases; nucleotides outside the gene matches: 4. CDR3 residues: CSAPTSGRAETQYF. CDR3 nucleotide sequence: TGCAGTGCTCCGACTAGCGGGAGGGCCGAGACCCAGTACTTC.

In this sample, this clonotype turned up many times. The chain uses TRBV29-1 and TRBJ2-3; maybe TRBD2 (6 bases). CDR3 length equals 13 residues. Germline assignment: CDR1 SQVTM and CDR2 ANQGSEA. With 7 bases removed from V and 0 bases from J, the gap between germline ends came to 11 bases. The CDR3 region is CSAPEGSTDTQYF. The CDR3 DNA reads as TGCAGCGCCCCGGAGGGTAGCACAGATACGCAGTATTTT.

For this clonotype: With a much larger clone just one base away, this may be a read error. This chain connects TRBV20-1 to TRBJ2-5; 11 nucleotides match TRBD2. This CDR3 has 13 amino acids. Germline assignment: CDR1 DFQATT and CDR2 SNEGSKA (reference sequence). CDR3 nucleotides: TGCAGTGCCAGTACACTAGCGGGAGAGACCCTGTACTTC. Translated, it gives CSASTLAGETLYF.

This clonotype has at least ten counts. The J gene is TRBJ1-2, the V gene TRBV20-1; D gene ambiguous. Per the germline V gene, CDR1 is DFQATT and CDR2 is SNEGSKA (reference sequence). V was cut by 5 bases and J by 0 bases, with 10 bases left in between. This CDR3 has 13 residues. Here the CDR3 DNA reads TGCAGTGCTCCGTCGGGATCTAACTATGGCTACACCTTC. Amino acid sequence: CSAPSGSNYGYTF.

This clonotype was seen only a few times. The chain is built from TRBV11-2 and TRBJ2-5; D possibly corresponds to TRBD2 (6 bases). V lost 6 bases to trimming and J lost 4 bases, with 18 bases between them. There are 15 residues in the CDR3. Germline V gene data show CDR1 as SGHAT and CDR2 as FQNNGV. The DNA of the CDR3 is TGTGCCAGCAGACAAGAGGGTGCGGGAACAGAGACCCAGTACTTC. Translation gives CASRQEGAGTETQYF.

This clonotype appeared a few times. V and J are TRBV9 and TRBJ2-3; possible D gene TRBD2, 6 bases. The germline V gene has CDR1 SGDLS and CDR2 YYNGEE. Trimming removed 9 bases from V and 6 bases from J, with 8 bases in between. The CDR3 runs 10 residues. The DNA for the CDR3 is TGTGCCACGGGGGTGGATACGCAGTATTTT. Translating it yields CATGVDTQYF.

This clonotype appeared many times. The J gene is TRBJ1-5, the V gene TRBV20-1; D is possibly TRBD1 (6 bases). In germline, CDR1 is DFQATT, CDR2 SNEGSKA (reference sequence). V lost 6 bases and J lost 2, with 11 bases in between. The CDR3 has 13 residues. The CDR3 nucleotides are TGCAGTGCAGGGGGGCAAGGCAATCAGCCCCAGCATTTT. Protein product: CSAGGQGNQPQHF.

The V call is TRBV7-7, the J call TRBJ2-5; D perhaps matches TRBD1 (6 bases). CDR3 length: 14 amino acids. The V gene's germline CDR1 is SSHAT and CDR2 FNYEAQ (reference sequence). V was trimmed by 3 bases and J by 5 bases, leaving 13 bases between them. CDR3 amino acids: CASSLVGQWETQYF. The CDR3 DNA sequence: TGTGCCAGCAGCTTGGTCGGACAGTGGGAGACCCAGTACTTC.